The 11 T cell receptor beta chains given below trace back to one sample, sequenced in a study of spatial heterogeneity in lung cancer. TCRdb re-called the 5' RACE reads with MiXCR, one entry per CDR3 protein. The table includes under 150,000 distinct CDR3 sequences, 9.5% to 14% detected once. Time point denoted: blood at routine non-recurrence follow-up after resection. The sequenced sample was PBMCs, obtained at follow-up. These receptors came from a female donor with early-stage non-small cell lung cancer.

The DNA of the CDR3 is TGTGCCACCAGTGATTTAAGACAGGGATTTGGCGATGAGCAGTTCTTC. Encoded protein: CATSDLRQGFGDEQFF. The rearrangement uses TRBV24-1 and TRBJ2-1; 7 bases are shared with TRBD1. V lost 1 base, J lost 8 bases, and 10 bases stayed unmatched. This CDR3 is 16 amino acids long. Germline CDR1 KGHDR, CDR2 SFDVKD.

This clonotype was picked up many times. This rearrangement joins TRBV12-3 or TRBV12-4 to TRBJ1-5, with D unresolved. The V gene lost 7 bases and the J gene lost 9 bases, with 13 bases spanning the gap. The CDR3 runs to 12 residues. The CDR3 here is CASKDSTGPQHF. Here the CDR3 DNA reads TGTGCCAGCAAAGACTCCACCGGGCCCCAGCATTTT.

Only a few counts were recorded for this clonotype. The CDR3 DNA reads as TGTGCCAGCAGGTCCTGGGGGTCCGCCTCTTACAATGAGCAGTTCTTC. It translates to CASRSWGSASYNEQFF. The chain carries TRBV28 and TRBJ2-1, with D perhaps matching TRBD1 or TRBD2 (5 bases each). V was pared by 6 bases and J by 4 bases, with 19 bases between. Per germline, CDR1 MDHEN and CDR2 SYDVKM. This CDR3 contains 16 residues.

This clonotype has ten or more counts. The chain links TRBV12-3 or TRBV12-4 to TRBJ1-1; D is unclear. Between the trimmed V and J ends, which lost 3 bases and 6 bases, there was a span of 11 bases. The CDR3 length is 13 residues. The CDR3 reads CASSFLGFPEAFF. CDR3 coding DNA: TGTGCCAGCAGTTTTTTAGGCTTTCCTGAAGCTTTCTTT.

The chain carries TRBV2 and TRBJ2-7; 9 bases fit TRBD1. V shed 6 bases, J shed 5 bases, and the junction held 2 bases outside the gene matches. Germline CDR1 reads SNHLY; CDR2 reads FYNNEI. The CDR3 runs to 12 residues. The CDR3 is CASRQGADEQYF. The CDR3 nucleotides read TGTGCCAGCAGACAGGGGGCTGACGAGCAGTACTTC.

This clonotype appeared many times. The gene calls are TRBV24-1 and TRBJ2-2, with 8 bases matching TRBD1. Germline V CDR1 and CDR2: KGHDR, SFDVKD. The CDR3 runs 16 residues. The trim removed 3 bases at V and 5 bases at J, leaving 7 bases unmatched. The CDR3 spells CATSDPRGPVTGELFF. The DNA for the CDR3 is TGTGCCACCAGTGATCCCAGGGGGCCCGTTACCGGGGAGCTGTTTTTT.

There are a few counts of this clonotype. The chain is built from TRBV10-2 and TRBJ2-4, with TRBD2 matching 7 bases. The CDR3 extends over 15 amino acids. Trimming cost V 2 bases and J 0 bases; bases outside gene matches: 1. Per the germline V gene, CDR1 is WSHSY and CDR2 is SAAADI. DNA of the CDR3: TGCGCCAGCAGTGAGGGGACTACAGCCAAAAACATTCAGTACTTC. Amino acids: CASSEGTTAKNIQYF.

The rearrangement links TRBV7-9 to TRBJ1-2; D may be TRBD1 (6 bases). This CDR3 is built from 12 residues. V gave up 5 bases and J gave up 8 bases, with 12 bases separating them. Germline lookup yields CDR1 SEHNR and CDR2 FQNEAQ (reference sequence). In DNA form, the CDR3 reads TGTGCCAGCAGCCTCAACAGGGACGGCTACACCTTC. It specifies CASSLNRDGYTF.

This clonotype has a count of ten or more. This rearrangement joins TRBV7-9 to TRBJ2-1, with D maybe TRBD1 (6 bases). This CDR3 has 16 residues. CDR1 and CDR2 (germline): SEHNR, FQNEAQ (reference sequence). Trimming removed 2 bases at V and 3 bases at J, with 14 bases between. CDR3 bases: TGTGCCAGCAGCTTATATCCCGACAGGAACTACAATGAGCAGTTCTTC. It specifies CASSLYPDRNYNEQFF.

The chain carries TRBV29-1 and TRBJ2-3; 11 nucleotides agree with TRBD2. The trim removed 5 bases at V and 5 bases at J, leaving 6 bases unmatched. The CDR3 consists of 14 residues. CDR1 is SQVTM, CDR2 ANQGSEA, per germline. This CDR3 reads CSVSTSGARDTQYF. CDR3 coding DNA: TGCAGCGTTTCGACTAGCGGGGCCCGAGATACGCAGTATTTT.

The CDR3 sequence: CASSVGPSATYEQYF. In DNA, the CDR3 is TGTGCCAGCAGCGTAGGGCCTAGCGCCACCTACGAGCAGTACTTC. V is TRBV9 and J is TRBJ2-7; possible D gene TRBD2, 6 bases. Trimming stripped 0 bases from V and 2 bases from J, with 12 bases between. The CDR3 totals 15 residues. CDR1 and CDR2 (germline): SGDLS, YYNGEE.